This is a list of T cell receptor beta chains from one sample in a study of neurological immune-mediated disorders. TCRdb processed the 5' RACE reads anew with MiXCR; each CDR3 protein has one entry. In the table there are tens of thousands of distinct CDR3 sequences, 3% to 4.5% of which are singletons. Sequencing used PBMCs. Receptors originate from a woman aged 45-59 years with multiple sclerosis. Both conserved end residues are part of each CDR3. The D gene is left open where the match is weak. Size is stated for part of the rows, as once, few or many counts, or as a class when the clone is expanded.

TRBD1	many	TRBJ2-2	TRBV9	CASGQANTGELFF	TGTGCCAGCGGACAGGCGAACACCGGGGAGCTGTTTTTT
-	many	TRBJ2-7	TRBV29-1	CSAGDVYEQYF	TGCAGCGCCGGGGACGTCTACGAGCAGTACTTC
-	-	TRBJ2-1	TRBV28	CASSLGGVRGAQFF	TGTGCCAGCAGTTTAGGGGGTGTTCGTGGTGCGCAGTTCTTC
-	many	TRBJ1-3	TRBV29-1	CSARASGNTIYF	TGCAGCGCCAGGGCGTCTGGAAACACCATATATTTT
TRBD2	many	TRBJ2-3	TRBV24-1	CATSDRSGGNPDTQYF	TGTGCCACCAGTGATCGGAGCGGGGGTAACCCAGATACGCAGTATTTT
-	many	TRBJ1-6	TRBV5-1	CASTLWSREGSPLHF	TGCGCCAGCACACTATGGAGCAGGGAGGGTTCACCCCTCCACTTT
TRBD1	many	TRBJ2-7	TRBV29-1	CSVEGSDREAYEQYF	TGCAGCGTTGAAGGCTCGGACAGGGAGGCCTACGAGCAGTACTTC
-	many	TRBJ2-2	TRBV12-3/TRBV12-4	CASTTGLSLRELFF	TGTGCCAGCACCACGGGACTCTCACTTAGGGAGCTGTTTTTT
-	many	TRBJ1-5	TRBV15	CATSSENDSRQPQHF	TGTGCCACCAGCAGTGAAAATGACAGTCGTCAGCCCCAGCATTTT
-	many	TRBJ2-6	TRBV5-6	CASREQGSSGANVLTF	TGTGCCAGCAGAGAACAGGGTAGCTCTGGGGCCAACGTCCTGACTTTC
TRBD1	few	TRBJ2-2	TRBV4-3	CASSRRTGAGELFF	TGCGCCAGCAGCCGACGGACAGGGGCCGGGGAGCTGTTTTTT
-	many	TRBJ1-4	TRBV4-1	CASSQDRAGEKLFF	TGCGCCAGCAGCCAAGATCGGGCAGGAGAAAAACTGTTTTTT
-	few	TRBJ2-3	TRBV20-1	CSAWRGERTDTQYF	TGCAGTGCCTGGAGAGGGGAACGCACAGATACGCAGTATTTT
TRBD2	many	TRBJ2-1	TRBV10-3	CAIGLALDEQFF	TGTGCCATTGGACTAGCTCTCGATGAGCAGTTCTTC
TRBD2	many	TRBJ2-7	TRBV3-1	CASSQGGTSPYEQYF	TGTGCCAGCAGCCAAGGGGGGACTAGCCCGTACGAGCAGTACTTC
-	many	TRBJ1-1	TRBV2	CASSDPFEGVYTEAFF	TGTGCCAGCAGTGACCCCTTCGAGGGGGTATACACTGAAGCTTTCTTT
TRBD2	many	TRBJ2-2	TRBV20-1	CSARGTSGGKNTGELFF	TGCAGTGCTAGAGGGACTAGCGGGGGGAAAAACACCGGGGAGCTGTTTTTT
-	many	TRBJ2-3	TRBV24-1	CATSDPGRSTDTQYF	TGTGCCACCAGTGACCCGGGACGGAGCACAGATACGCAGTATTTT
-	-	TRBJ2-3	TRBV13	CASSLGEGFTDTQYF	TGTGCCAGCAGCTTAGGCGAGGGTTTCACAGATACGCAGTATTTT
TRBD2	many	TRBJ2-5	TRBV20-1	CSARVIGGRGGSETQYF	TGCAGTGCTAGAGTTATAGGTGGACGGGGGGGTAGCGAGACCCAGTACTTC
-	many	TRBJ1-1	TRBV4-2	CASSQQGSEAFF	TGTGCCAGCAGCCAGCAGGGGTCGGAAGCTTTCTTT
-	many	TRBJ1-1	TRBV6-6	CASSSSPVNTEAFF	TGTGCCAGCAGTTCCTCGCCGGTTAACACTGAAGCTTTCTTT
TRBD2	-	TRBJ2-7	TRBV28	CASSSAGVPSDEQYF	TGTGCCAGCAGTTCCGCGGGGGTCCCGTCCGACGAGCAGTACTTC
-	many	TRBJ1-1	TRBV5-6	CASSLWQMNTEAFF	TGTGCCAGCAGCTTGTGGCAGATGAACACTGAAGCTTTCTTT
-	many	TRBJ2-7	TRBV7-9	CASSLGRRHNKYEQYF	TGTGCCAGCAGCTTAGGGCGGCGGCACAACAAGTACGAGCAGTACTTC
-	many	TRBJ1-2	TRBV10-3	CAISDIVLGATTDGYTF	TGTGCCATCAGTGATATTGTTCTGGGCGCGACCACAGATGGCTACACCTTC
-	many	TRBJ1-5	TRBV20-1	CSARVLDGTKTSNQPQHF	TGCAGTGCTAGAGTCCTAGACGGGACAAAAACTAGCAATCAGCCCCAGCATTTT
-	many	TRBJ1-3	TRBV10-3	CAISEPRINSGNTIYF	TGTGCCATCAGTGAGCCACGGATAAACTCTGGAAACACCATATATTTT
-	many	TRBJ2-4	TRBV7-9	CASSLVSTIQYF	TGTGCCAGCAGCTTAGTTTCCACGATTCAGTACTTC
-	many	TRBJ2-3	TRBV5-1	CASSSTDTQYF	TGCGCCAGCAGCAGCACAGATACGCAGTATTTT
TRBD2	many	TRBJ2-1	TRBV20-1	CSARDSGGINEQFF	TGCAGTGCTAGAGATAGCGGGGGGATCAATGAGCAGTTCTTC
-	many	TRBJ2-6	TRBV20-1	CSATTASGANVLTF	TGCAGTGCCACGACTGCCTCTGGGGCCAACGTCCTGACTTTC
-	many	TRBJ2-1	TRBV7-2	CASSLQSGVVYNEQFF	TGTGCCAGCAGCTTACAGTCAGGGGTAGTCTACAATGAGCAGTTCTTC
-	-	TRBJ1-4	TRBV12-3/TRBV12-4	CASRGKWELFF	TGTGCCAGCAGGGGAAAGTGGGAACTGTTTTTT
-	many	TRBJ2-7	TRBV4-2	CASSQAGERREQYF	TGTGCCAGCAGCCAGGCCGGGGAACGTCGCGAGCAGTACTTC
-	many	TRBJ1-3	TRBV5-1	CASSPDSSGNTIYF	TGCGCCAGCAGCCCGGACAGCTCTGGAAACACCATATATTTT
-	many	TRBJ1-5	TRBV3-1	CASSQQLINQPQHF	TGTGCCAGCAGCCAACAATTGATCAATCAGCCCCAGCATTTT